This T cell receptor (beta chain) was obtained from a study of T-cell reconstitution after alpha-beta-depleted transplantation in children. Notes on the study in general: There were reportedly several hundred expanded graft clones from which alpha-beta T cells came about two months after transplant. Elevated TCRbeta diversity at day 60 was traced, in some patients, to surviving recipient T cells and thymic progenitors.

The authors prepared the TCRbeta library with unique molecular identifiers. In TCRdb, the PCR reads were re-called with MiXCR into one record per CDR3 protein. The sample holds almost 500,000 distinct CDR3 sequences; about 11% are singletons and the top ten take roughly 2%. In its sample, this clonotype was seen many times. Its antigen is currently unknown. The CDR3 is made up of 13 amino acids. V was trimmed by 1 base and J by 6 bases, leaving 10 bases between them. The source material was PBMCs, sampled before TCRalphabeta/CD19-depleted stem cell transplant. The receptor's source is a child aged 2-15 years with inherited bone marrow failure, due to receive a stem cell transplant. The chain combines TRBV12-3 or TRBV12-4 with TRBJ2-7; TRBD2 might be the D (6 bases). The CDR3, as DNA: TGTGCCAGCAGTTTAGTTCCGGGGGTCGAGCAGTACTTC. It codes for CASSLVPGVEQYF.